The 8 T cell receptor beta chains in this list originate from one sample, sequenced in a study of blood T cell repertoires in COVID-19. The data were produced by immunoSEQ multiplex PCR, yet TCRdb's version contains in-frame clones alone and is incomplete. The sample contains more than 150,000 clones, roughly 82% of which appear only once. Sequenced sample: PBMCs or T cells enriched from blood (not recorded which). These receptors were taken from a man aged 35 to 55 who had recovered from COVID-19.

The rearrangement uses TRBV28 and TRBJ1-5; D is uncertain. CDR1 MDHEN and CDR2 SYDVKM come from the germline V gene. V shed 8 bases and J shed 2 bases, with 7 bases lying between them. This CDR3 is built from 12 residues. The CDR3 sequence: CASEGRNQPQHF. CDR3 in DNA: TGTGCCAGCGAGGGCCGCAATCAGCCCCAGCATTTT. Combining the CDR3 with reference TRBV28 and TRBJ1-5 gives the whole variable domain DVKVTQSSRYLVKRTGEKVFLECVQDMDHENMFWYRQDPGLGLRLIYFSYDVKMKEKGDIPEGYSVSREKKERFSLILESASTNQTSMYLCASEGRNQPQHFGDGTRLSIL.

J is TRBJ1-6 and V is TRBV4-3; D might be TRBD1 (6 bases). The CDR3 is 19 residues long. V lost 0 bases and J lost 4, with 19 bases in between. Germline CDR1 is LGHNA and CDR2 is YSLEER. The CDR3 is CASSQDLSVGGPYNSPLHF. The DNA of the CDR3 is TGCGCCAGCAGCCAAGATCTCTCGGTGGGGGGGCCGTATAATTCACCCCTCCACTTT.

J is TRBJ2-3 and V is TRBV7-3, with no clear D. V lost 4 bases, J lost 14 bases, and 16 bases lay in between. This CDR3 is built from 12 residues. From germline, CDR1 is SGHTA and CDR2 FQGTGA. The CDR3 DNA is TGTGCCAGCAGCTCCATGCCAGGTCCCCTGTATTTT. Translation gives CASSSMPGPLYF.

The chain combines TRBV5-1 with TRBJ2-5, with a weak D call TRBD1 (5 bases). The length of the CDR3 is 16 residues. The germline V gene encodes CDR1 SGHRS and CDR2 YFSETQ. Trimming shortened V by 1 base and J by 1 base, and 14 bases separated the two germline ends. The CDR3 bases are TGCGCCAGCAGCTTGCGTATCAGGGCCGGCCAAGAGACCCAGTACTTC. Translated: CASSLRIRAGQETQYF.

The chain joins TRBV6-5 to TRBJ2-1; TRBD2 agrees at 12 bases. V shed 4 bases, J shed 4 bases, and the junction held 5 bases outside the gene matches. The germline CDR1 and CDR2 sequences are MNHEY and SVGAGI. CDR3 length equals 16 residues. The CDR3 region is CASSSPLAGGYNEQFF. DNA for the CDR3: TGTGCCAGCAGTTCACCACTAGCGGGAGGATACAATGAGCAGTTCTTC.

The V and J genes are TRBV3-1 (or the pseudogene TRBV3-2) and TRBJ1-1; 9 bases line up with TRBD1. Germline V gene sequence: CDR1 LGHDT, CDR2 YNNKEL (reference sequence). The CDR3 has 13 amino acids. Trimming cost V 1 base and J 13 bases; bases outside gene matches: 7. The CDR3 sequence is CASSQGGQGRGFF. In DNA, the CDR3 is TGTGCCAGCAGCCAAGGGGGACAGGGCAGGGGTTTCTTT.

The CDR3 is CASSYWGAEKLFF. CDR3 sequence (DNA): TGTGCCAGCAGTTACTGGGGCGCTGAAAAACTGTTTTTT. The chain recombines TRBV6-5 with TRBJ1-4; maybe TRBD1 (5 bases). The V gene lost 1 base and the J gene lost 7 bases, with 7 bases spanning the gap. From germline, CDR1 is MNHEY and CDR2 SVGAGI. The CDR3 sequence is 13 residues long.

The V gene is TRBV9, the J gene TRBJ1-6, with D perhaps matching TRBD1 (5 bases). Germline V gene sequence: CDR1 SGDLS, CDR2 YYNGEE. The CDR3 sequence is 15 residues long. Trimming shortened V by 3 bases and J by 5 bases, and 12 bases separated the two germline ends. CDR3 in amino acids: CASSGGASNNSPLHF. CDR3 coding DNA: TGTGCCAGCAGCGGCGGGGCAAGTAATAATTCACCCCTCCACTTT. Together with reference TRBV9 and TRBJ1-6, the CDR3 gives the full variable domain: DSGVTQTPKHLITATGQRVTLRCSPRSGDLSVYWYQQSLDQGLQFLIQYYNGEERAKGNILERFSAQQFPDLHSELNLSSLELGDSALYFCASSGGASNNSPLHFGNGTRLTVT.